The 21 T cell receptor beta chains reported below all come from one sample, sequenced in a study of shared clonotypes between healthy human individuals. Repertoires were generated with immunoSEQ multiplex PCR, while TCRdb's copy carries only in-frame clones and drops some. The sample yields about 710,000 clones, roughly 72% seen once. Sequencing was carried out using memory CD4+ T cells sorted from blood. Described subset: CD45RA-negative fraction. The receptors originated from a woman aged 25 to 39 in good health.

This clone was seen once. The chain has TRBV6-5 and TRBJ1-5; TRBD1 matches at 7 bases. J was trimmed by 5 bases and V by 5 bases; bases with no gene match: 0. The CDR3 runs to 12 residues. Germline CDR1 and CDR2: MNHEY and SVGAGI. CDR3 sequence: CASSDRDQPQHF. CDR3 nucleotides: TGTGCCAGCAGTGACAGGGATCAGCCCCAGCATTTT.

The chain has TRBV2 and TRBJ1-5; TRBD1 might be the D (6 bases). The CDR3 totals 14 residues. CDR1 SNHLY and CDR2 FYNNEI come from the germline V gene. V was clipped by 7 bases and J by 4 bases, with 14 bases between them. The CDR3 DNA sequence: TGTGCCAGCAAAGTACAGGGTAGGAATCAGCCCCAGCATTTT. Translating it yields CASKVQGRNQPQHF.

This clone was observed a handful of times. This chain uses TRBV19 with TRBJ1-2; D possibly corresponds to TRBD1 (6 bases). The CDR3 extends over 12 amino acids. Germline CDR1 reads LNHDA; CDR2 reads SQIVND (reference sequence). V was clipped by 7 bases and J by 3 bases, with 9 bases between them. The CDR3: CASKEGDYGYTF. The CDR3 DNA follows: TGTGCCAGTAAAGAGGGGGACTATGGCTACACCTTC.

This sequence joins TRBV7-2 and TRBJ2-5; D gene uncertain. V gave up 5 bases and J gave up 4 bases, with 17 bases separating them. The CDR3 loop spans 15 amino acids. CDR1 and CDR2 (germline): SGHTA, FQGNSA. The CDR3 spells CASSQDLRRGETQYF. Here the CDR3 DNA reads TGTGCCAGCAGCCAAGATCTTCGGAGAGGAGAGACCCAGTACTTC.

The rearrangement uses TRBV11-2 and TRBJ2-7; D is undetermined. V was clipped by 0 bases and J by 4 bases, with 13 bases between them. The CDR3 consists of 15 residues. The germline V gene encodes CDR1 SGHAT and CDR2 FQNNGV. CDR3 in DNA: TGTGCCAGCAGCTTAGATCGGCAGACCGCTTACGAGCAGTACTTC. It translates to CASSLDRQTAYEQYF. Using reference TRBV11-2 and TRBJ2-7 for the parts outside the CDR3, the full variable domain is EAGVAQSPRYKIIEKRQSVAFWCNPISGHATLYWYQQILGQGPKLLIQFQNNGVVDDSQLPKDRFSAERLKGVDSTLKIQPAKLEDSAVYLCASSLDRQTAYEQYFGPGTRLTVT.

Only one count was recorded for this clone. The rearrangement links TRBV19 to TRBJ2-1; a possible D gene is TRBD1 (6 bases). CDR1 and CDR2 (germline): LNHDA, SQIVND (reference sequence). CDR3 size: 12 residues. V was pared by 4 bases and J by 9 bases, with 10 bases between. The CDR3 coding sequence is TGTGCCAGTAGTAGACAGGAAAGTGAGCAGTTCTTC. It translates to CASSRQESEQFF.

The chain joins TRBV6-1 to TRBJ2-1; TRBD2 agrees at 14 bases. This CDR3 is built from 14 residues. Germline loops: CDR1 MNHNS, CDR2 SASEGT. The ends lost 6 bases at V and 9 bases at J; junction bases unmatched: 4. CDR3 sequence: CASRGLAGAGEQFF. CDR3 in DNA: TGTGCCAGCAGGGGACTAGCGGGAGCTGGTGAGCAGTTCTTC.

For this clone: Other DNA sequences in the sample encode the same CDR3. This chain connects TRBV6-5 to TRBJ1-1; 10 bases map to TRBD1. The trim removed 4 bases at V and 3 bases at J, leaving 2 bases unmatched. The CDR3 totals 14 residues. In germline, CDR1 is MNHEY, CDR2 SVGAGI. DNA of the CDR3: TGTGCCAGCAGTTCGGGACAGGGGCACACTGAAGCTTTCTTT. It is translated as CASSSGQGHTEAFF.

The rearrangement links TRBV9 to TRBJ2-1, with D maybe TRBD1 (5 bases). This CDR3 contains 15 residues. Trimming removed 1 base from V and 4 bases from J, with 12 bases in between. Germline V CDR1 and CDR2: SGDLS, YYNGEE. CDR3 DNA: TGTGCCAGCAGCGTACTAGAGACAGCGTACAATGAGCAGTTCTTC. Residues: CASSVLETAYNEQFF.

The genes are TRBV11-2 and TRBJ2-5; D not certain. The CDR3 is 14 amino acids. Germline loops: CDR1 SGHAT, CDR2 FQNNGV. Trimming stripped 0 bases from V and 5 bases from J, with 10 bases between. The CDR3 region has the DNA TGTGCCAGCAGCTTAGACCGACGCGTGGAGACCCAGTACTTC. Its protein product is CASSLDRRVETQYF.

This rearrangement joins TRBV28 to TRBJ2-1, with a weak D call TRBD2 (5 bases). This CDR3 has 15 residues. V lost 3 bases and J 7 bases, leaving 16 bases between the germline ends. Germline values: CDR1 MDHEN, CDR2 SYDVKM. CDR3 protein: CASSFVSGGGNEQFF. The CDR3 DNA reads TGTGCCAGCAGTTTCGTGAGCGGAGGTGGGAATGAGCAGTTCTTC.

The genes are TRBV27 and TRBJ2-3; no clear D. CDR1 and CDR2 (germline): MNHEY, SMNVEV (reference sequence). Trimming removed 4 bases from V and 0 bases from J, with 11 bases in between. CDR3 length equals 15 residues. CDR3 residues: CASSSERRSTDTQYF. The CDR3 DNA is TGTGCCAGCAGTTCCGAGCGACGGAGCACAGATACGCAGTATTTT.

This chain joins TRBV4-1 and TRBJ2-7, with 8 bases matching TRBD2. This CDR3 spans 18 amino acids. The V gene's germline CDR1 is MGHRA and CDR2 YSYEKL. J lost 0 bases, V lost 0 bases, and 10 bases had no gene match. This CDR3 is CASSQDVTGGRRSYEQYF. In DNA form, the CDR3 reads TGCGCCAGCAGCCAAGACGTTACTGGCGGGAGGCGCTCCTACGAGCAGTACTTC.

In DNA form, the CDR3 reads TGTGCCAGCAGCTTGGGACAGGGGATAGGGGAAAAACTGTTTTTT. Protein product: CASSLGQGIGEKLFF. V is TRBV5-8 and J is TRBJ1-4; 8 positions match TRBD1. Losses at the gene ends were 0 bases for V and 8 bases for J; bases not matched to a gene: 6. CDR1 and CDR2 (germline): SGHTS, YDEGEE. The CDR3 is 15 amino acids.

This rearrangement joins TRBV5-4 to TRBJ2-2; 15 bases are shared with TRBD2. Germline V gene lookup returns CDR1 SGHNT and CDR2 YYREEE (reference sequence). The CDR3 length is 17 residues. The V and J ends lost 4 bases and 6 bases, in that order; junction bases with no gene match: 7. The CDR3 DNA reads as TGTGCCAGCAGCCCGGGACTAGCGGGAGGCGGGGCCGGGGAGCTGTTTTTT. Its protein product is CASSPGLAGGGAGELFF. The variable domain in full, completed from reference TRBV5-4 and TRBJ2-2, reads ETGVTQSPTHLIKTRGQQVTLRCSSQSGHNTVSWYQQALGQGPQFIFQYYREEENGRGNFPPRFSGLQFPNYSSELNVNALELDDSALYLCASSPGLAGGGAGELFFGEGSRLTVL.

The chain combines TRBV6-4 with TRBJ1-1; a possible D gene is TRBD1 (5 bases). Trimming cost V 9 bases and J 4 bases, with 15 bases left between them. The CDR3 is made up of 13 amino acids. The germline V gene has CDR1 MRHNA and CDR2 SNTAGT. Here the CDR3 reads CASINRPPTEAFF. The CDR3 DNA reads as TGTGCCAGTATAAACAGGCCCCCCACTGAAGCTTTCTTT.

The chain has TRBV27 and TRBJ1-5, with a weak D call TRBD1 (5 bases). Germline V lookup: CDR1 MNHEY, CDR2 SMNVEV (reference sequence). V lost 8 bases to trimming and J lost 6 bases, with 26 bases between them. The CDR3 is 17 residues long. The chain's CDR3 is CASLPTGDGASSQPQHF. The CDR3 DNA reads as TGTGCCAGCCTCCCAACCGGAGATGGGGCCTCGAGTCAGCCCCAGCATTTT.

This rearrangement joins TRBV7-3 to TRBJ2-5, with D unresolved. CDR3 length equals 13 residues. The V end was cut by 1 base, the J end by 2 bases, with 5 bases between. The germline gives CDR1 SGHTA, CDR2 FQGTGA. CDR3 DNA sequence: TGTGCCAGCAGCTTAATTGGGCAAGAGACCCAGTACTTC. It translates to CASSLIGQETQYF. The whole variable domain, filled in from reference TRBV7-3 and TRBJ2-5, reads GAGVSQTPSNKVTEKGKYVELRCDPISGHTALYWYRQSLGQGPEFLIYFQGTGAADDSGLPNDRFFAVRPEGSVSTLKIQRTERGDSAVYLCASSLIGQETQYFGPGTRLLVL.

The V call is TRBV15, the J call TRBJ2-2, with TRBD1 as a possible D gene (5 bases). V lost 5 bases and J lost 0, with 16 bases in between. The CDR3 runs 17 residues. Germline values: CDR1 LNHNV, CDR2 YYDKDF (reference sequence). The CDR3 nucleotides are TGTGCCACCAGCGGCAGTGGGGCATTCACGAACACCGGGGAGCTGTTTTTT. The encoded protein is CATSGSGAFTNTGELFF.

This clone was seen a few times. The chain has TRBV2 and TRBJ1-2, with TRBD1 matching 11 bases. Per the germline V gene, CDR1 is SNHLY and CDR2 is FYNNEI. CDR3 length: 15 residues. V dropped 8 bases and J dropped 6; count of bases not matched to a gene: 11. CDR3 sequence: CASPAGQGAVHGYTF. As DNA, the CDR3 is TGTGCCAGCCCCGCCGGACAGGGGGCCGTTCATGGCTACACCTTC.

The rearrangement links TRBV28 to TRBJ2-1; TRBD2 matches 14 bases. Germline-derived CDR1 and CDR2 are MDHEN and SYDVKM. This CDR3 is 16 amino acids long. Germline trimming cut 8 bases from V and 2 bases from J; bases unmatched to any gene: 5. Written as DNA, the CDR3 is TGTGCCAGCGGGACTAGCGGGAGCGTCCCCTACAATGAGCAGTTCTTC. The encoded protein is CASGTSGSVPYNEQFF.